This T cell receptor (beta chain) was identified in a study of patients and donors after allogeneic stem cell transplantation. TCRdb ran MiXCR on the RT-PCR reads and lists one entry per CDR3 protein. The sample carries about 24,000 distinct CDR3 sequences, roughly two fifths recorded once. CDR1 MNHNY and CDR2 SVGAGI come from the germline V gene (reference sequence). V lost 6 bases and J lost 5; bases outside the gene matches: 10. The CDR3 has 14 residues. The chain employs TRBV6-6 and TRBJ2-7; TRBD2 agrees at 7 bases. Sequencing input: blood, either unsorted or a sorted T cell fraction (not recorded which). This TCR was sampled from a human donor who was either an allogeneic HSCT recipient or a stem cell or donor lymphocyte infusion donor (not recorded which). It is not recorded whose cells these are; they may come from a transplant donor. Here the CDR3 reads CASRLGGYGNEQYF. Written as DNA, the CDR3 is TGTGCCAGCAGGTTGGGGGGGTATGGAAACGAGCAGTACTTC.